This TCR beta chain was profiled in a study of blood T cell repertoires in COVID-19. Sequencing used immunoSEQ multiplex PCR; TCRdb keeps in-frame clones, though not all of them. The sample has more than 95,000 clones; approximately 81% are singletons. This CDR3 is 15 amino acids long. V was clipped by 4 bases and J by 5 bases; unmatched bases: 9. Germline V gene data show CDR1 as LGHNA and CDR2 as YNFKEQ. The V call is TRBV4-2, the J call TRBJ1-1; 8 bases fit TRBD1. The sequence was collected from a man in his sixties with acute or convalescent COVID-19. Specimen: peripheral blood. The CDR3 nucleotides are TGTGCCAGCAGCCCCGCACCCGACAGGGGAACTGAAGCTTTCTTT. Residues: CASSPAPDRGTEAFF.